One T cell receptor (beta chain) is described in this entry. Its specificity is not known. This entry is derived from a study of OX40 agonist ivuxolimab in advanced cancers. On the study more broadly: All patients had ivuxolimab intravenously every 2 weeks at 0.01 to 10 mg/kg. Enrolled patients in dose escalation had cancers that were hepatocellular carcinoma, melanoma, renal cell or head and neck cancer.

The CDR3 spans 16 residues. V trimming: 0 bases; J trimming: 2 bases; junction bases outside the gene matches: 4. Germline V gene lookup returns CDR1 MNHNS and CDR2 SASEGT. Sequenced by immunoSEQ multiplex PCR; TCRdb stores in-frame clones only, minus some. There are 65,000 to 75,000 clones in the sample; roughly 90% occur only once, and less than 1% lies in the top ten. General observations from the study: Both blood CD4+ and CD8+ T cells showed clonal growth by week 6 at 0.1 to 3.0 mg/kg. In CD8+ T cells, expanded clones were on average more numerous than in CD4+.

The TCR sequence derives from an adult with an advanced solid tumor such as melanoma, head and neck, liver or kidney cancer. Sequencing was performed on CD4+ or CD8+ T cells sorted from blood, taken in a trial of the OX40 agonist ivuxolimab. The V gene is TRBV6-1, the J gene TRBJ2-7; 10 nucleotides align to TRBD2. The DNA of the CDR3 is TGTGCCAGCAGTGAAGCGCGGACTAGCGGACCCTACGAGCAGTACTTC. Protein sequence: CASSEARTSGPYEQYF.